The clone carrying this T cell receptor (beta chain) was observed many times. The target antigen is unknown. Germline V gene data show CDR1 as SGHTA and CDR2 as FQGNSA. The CDR3 has 16 amino acids. Trimming removed 0 bases at V and 3 bases at J, with 12 bases between. This record comes from a study of spatial heterogeneity in lung cancer. Time point described: sample taken at primary tumor resection. Untreated early-stage non-small cell lung cancer patients, around 72 in total, were the donors. One entry per CDR3 protein results from TCRdb running MiXCR on the 5' RACE reads. This table holds 7,500 to 9,500 distinct CDR3 sequences, around 5.1% found once. Study-wide results and caveats: Tracking of tumor mutation counts was seen in expanded intratumoral alpha and beta TCR counts. Coverage was estimated at roughly 6.5% of tumor T cells for alpha chains and less than 15% for beta chains.

This TCR came from a female donor with early-stage non-small cell lung cancer. Here the sequenced sample was lung tumor tissue, taken at surgery. The V call is TRBV7-2, the J call TRBJ2-1; weak D call: TRBD2 (6 bases). CDR3 protein: CASSLARLGLYNEQFF. CDR3 nucleotide sequence: TGTGCCAGCAGCTTAGCGAGATTGGGACTCTACAATGAGCAGTTCTTC.